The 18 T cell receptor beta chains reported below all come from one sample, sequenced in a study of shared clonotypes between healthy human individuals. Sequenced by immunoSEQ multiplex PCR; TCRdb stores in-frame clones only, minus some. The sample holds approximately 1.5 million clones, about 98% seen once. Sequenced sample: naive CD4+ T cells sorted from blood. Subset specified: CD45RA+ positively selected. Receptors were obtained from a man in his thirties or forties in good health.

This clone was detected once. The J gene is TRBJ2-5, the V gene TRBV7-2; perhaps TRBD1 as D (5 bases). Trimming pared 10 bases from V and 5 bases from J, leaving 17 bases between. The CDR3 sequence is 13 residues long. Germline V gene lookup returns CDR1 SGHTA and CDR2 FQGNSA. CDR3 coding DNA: TGTGCCACCGAGTGGGCAGGGCTTGAGACCCAGTACTTC. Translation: CATEWAGLETQYF.

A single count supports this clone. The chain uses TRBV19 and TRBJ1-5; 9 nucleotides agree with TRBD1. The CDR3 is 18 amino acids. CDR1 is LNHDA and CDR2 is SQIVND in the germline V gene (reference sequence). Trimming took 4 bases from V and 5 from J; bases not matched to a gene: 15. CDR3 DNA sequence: TGTGCCAGTAGTACGTCATCAGGGACAGGGCTGGGTCATCAGCCCCAGCATTTT. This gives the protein CASSTSSGTGLGHQPQHF.

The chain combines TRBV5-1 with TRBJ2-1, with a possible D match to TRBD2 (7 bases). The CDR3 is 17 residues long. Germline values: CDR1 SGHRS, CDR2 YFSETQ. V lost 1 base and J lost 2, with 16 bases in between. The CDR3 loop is CASSLTEGGGPYNEQFF. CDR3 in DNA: TGCGCCAGCAGCTTGACCGAAGGGGGAGGGCCCTACAATGAGCAGTTCTTC.

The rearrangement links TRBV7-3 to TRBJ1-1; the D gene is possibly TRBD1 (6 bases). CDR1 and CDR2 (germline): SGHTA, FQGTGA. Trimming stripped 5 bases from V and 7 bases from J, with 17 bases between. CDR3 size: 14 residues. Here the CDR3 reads CASSPGRGAGEAFF. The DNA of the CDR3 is TGTGCCAGCAGCCCAGGTAGGGGGGCAGGTGAAGCTTTCTTT.

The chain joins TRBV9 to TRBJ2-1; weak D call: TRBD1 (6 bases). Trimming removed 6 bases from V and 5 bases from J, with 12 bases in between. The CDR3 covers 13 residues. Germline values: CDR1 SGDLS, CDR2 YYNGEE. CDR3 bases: TGTGCCAGCAACACAGGGAGCCACAATGAGCAGTTCTTC. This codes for CASNTGSHNEQFF.

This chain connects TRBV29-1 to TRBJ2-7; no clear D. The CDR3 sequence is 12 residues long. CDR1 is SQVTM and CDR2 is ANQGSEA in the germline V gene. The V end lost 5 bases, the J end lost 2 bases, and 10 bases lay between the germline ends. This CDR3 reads CSVYNVPYEQYF. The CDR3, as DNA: TGCAGCGTTTATAACGTTCCCTACGAGCAGTACTTC.

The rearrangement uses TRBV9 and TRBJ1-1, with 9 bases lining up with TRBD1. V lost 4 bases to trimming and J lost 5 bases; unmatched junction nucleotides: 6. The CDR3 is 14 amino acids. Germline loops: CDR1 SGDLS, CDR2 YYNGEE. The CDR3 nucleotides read TGTGCCAGCAGCACGACAGGGGGAAGGACTGAAGCTTTCTTT. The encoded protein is CASSTTGGRTEAFF.

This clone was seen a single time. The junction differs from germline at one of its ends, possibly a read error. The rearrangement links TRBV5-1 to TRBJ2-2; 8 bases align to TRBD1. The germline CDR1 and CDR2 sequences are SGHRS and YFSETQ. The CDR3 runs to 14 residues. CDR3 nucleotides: TGCGCCAGCAGGTTGGACAGGGTGACCGGGGAGCTGTTTTTT. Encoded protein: CASRLDRVTGELFF.

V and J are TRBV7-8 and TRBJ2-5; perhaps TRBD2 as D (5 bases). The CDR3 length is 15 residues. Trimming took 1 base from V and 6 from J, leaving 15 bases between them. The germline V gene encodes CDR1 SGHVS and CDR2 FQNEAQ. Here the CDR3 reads CASSLERRLTKTQYF. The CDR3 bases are TGTGCCAGCAGCTTAGAAAGGAGGTTAACGAAGACCCAGTACTTC.

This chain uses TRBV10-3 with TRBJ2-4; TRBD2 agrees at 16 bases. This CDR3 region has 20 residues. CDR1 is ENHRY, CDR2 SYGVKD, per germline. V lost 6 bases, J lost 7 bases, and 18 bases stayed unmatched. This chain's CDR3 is CAISRMGLAGGPVQGNIQYF. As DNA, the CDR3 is TGTGCCATCAGCCGCATGGGACTAGCGGGAGGGCCCGTCCAGGGCAACATTCAGTACTTC.

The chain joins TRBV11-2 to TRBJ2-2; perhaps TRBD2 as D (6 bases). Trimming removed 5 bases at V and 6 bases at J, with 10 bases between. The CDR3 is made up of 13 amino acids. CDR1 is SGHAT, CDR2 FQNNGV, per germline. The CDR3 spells CASSQTGAGELFF. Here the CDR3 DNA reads TGTGCCAGCAGCCAGACGGGGGCCGGGGAGCTGTTTTTT.

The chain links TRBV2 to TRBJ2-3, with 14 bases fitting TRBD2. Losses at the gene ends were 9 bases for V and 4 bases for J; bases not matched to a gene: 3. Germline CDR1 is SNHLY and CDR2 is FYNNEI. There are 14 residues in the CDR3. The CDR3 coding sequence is TGTGCCAGGCTGACTAGCGGGAGGGCAGATACGCAGTATTTT. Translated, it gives CARLTSGRADTQYF.

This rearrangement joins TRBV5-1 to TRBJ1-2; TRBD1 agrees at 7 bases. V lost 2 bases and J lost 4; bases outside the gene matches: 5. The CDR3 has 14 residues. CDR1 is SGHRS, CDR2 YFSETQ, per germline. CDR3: CASSFGTEPYGYTF. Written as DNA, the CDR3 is TGCGCCAGCAGCTTCGGGACAGAACCCTATGGCTACACCTTC. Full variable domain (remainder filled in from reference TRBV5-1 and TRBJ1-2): KAGVTQTPRYLIKTRGQQVTLSCSPISGHRSVSWYQQTPGQGLQFLFEYFSETQRNKGNFPGRFSGRQFSNSRSEMNVSTLELGDSALYLCASSFGTEPYGYTFGSGTRLTVV.

The DNA for the CDR3 is TGTGCCAGCAGCTTGGGGGGGACAATGGTGGATACGCAGTATTTT. Amino acids: CASSLGGTMVDTQYF. This rearrangement joins TRBV5-4 to TRBJ2-3; D possibly corresponds to TRBD1 (6 bases). Trimming stripped 0 bases from V and 6 bases from J, with 14 bases between. The germline V gene encodes CDR1 SGHNT and CDR2 YYREEE (reference sequence). The CDR3 covers 15 residues.

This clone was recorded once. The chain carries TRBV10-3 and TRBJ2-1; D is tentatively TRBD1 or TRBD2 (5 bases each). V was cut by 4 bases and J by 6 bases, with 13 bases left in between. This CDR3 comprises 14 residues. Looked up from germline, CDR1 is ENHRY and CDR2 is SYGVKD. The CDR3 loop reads CAISGSGGGNEQFF. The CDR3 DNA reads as TGTGCCATCAGTGGATCGGGTGGGGGCAATGAGCAGTTCTTC.

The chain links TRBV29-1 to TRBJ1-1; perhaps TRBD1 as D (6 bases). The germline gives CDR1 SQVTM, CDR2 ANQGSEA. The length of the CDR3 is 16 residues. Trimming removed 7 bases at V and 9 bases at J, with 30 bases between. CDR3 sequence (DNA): TGCAGCGGAAAGACAGGATTCGGGCTGGTCGCGGGGAAAGCTTTCTTT. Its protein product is CSGKTGFGLVAGKAFF.

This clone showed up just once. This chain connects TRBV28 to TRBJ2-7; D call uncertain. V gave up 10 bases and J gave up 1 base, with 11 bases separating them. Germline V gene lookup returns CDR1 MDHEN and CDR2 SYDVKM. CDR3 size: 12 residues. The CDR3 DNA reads TGTGCCACCTCCAGATTTTCCTACGAGCAGTACTTC. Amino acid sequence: CATSRFSYEQYF.

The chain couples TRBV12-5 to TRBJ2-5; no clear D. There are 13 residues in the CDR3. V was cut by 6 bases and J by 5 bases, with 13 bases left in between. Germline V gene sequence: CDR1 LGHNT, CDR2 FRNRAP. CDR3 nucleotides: TGTGCTAGTGGGACGGACGGTGGGGAGACCCAGTACTTC. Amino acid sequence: CASGTDGGETQYF.